The 24 T cell receptor beta chains below come from one sample, sequenced in a study of T cell responses to AZD1222 COVID-19 vaccine. Libraries were prepared by immunoSEQ multiplex PCR; TCRdb keeps only in-frame clonotypes and omits some of them. Here the sample spans about 97,000 clones, roughly nine tenths being singletons. This material consisted of peripheral blood, taken on day 0 of AZD1222 vaccination. The receptors were gathered from an adult in good health.

The V call is TRBV7-4, the J call TRBJ1-1; 8 positions agree with TRBD1. Trimming took 5 bases from V and 11 from J; bases not matched to a gene: 7. The CDR3 sequence is 12 residues long. Germline CDR1 and CDR2: SGHVT and SQSDAQ. The CDR3 protein is CASSLEGDRAFF. The CDR3 region has the DNA TGTGCCAGCAGCCTAGAAGGGGACAGGGCTTTCTTT.

The genes are TRBV27 and TRBJ1-2; 7 bases fit TRBD1. CDR3 size: 13 residues. Germline V gene lookup returns CDR1 MNHEY and CDR2 SMNVEV (reference sequence). After removal of 0 bases from V and 8 bases from J, the junction contained 3 bases not matched to a gene. The CDR3 region is CASSLSTGRGYTF. In DNA form, the CDR3 reads TGTGCCAGCAGTTTATCGACAGGGAGGGGCTACACCTTC.

The V call is TRBV4-3, the J call TRBJ1-6; D not certain. V lost 1 base and J lost 6, with 13 bases in between. Germline assignment: CDR1 LGHNA and CDR2 YSLEER. The CDR3 sequence is 16 residues long. The CDR3 DNA reads TGCGCCAGCAGCCAAGTGGAGGGCCCATTTAATTCACCCCTCCACTTT. This codes for CASSQVEGPFNSPLHF.

This chain joins TRBV6-4 and TRBJ1-2; 8 bases align to TRBD1. The length of the CDR3 is 16 residues. Looked up from germline, CDR1 is MRHNA and CDR2 is SNTAGT. V lost 2 bases to trimming and J lost 13 bases; unmatched junction nucleotides: 18. CDR3 amino acids: CASSDGDRGSSGPSTF. The CDR3 DNA follows: TGTGCCAGCAGTGACGGAGACAGGGGCTCGTCCGGCCCTAGCACCTTC.

The V gene is TRBV2, the J gene TRBJ1-5; no clear D. Germline V gene sequence: CDR1 SNHLY, CDR2 FYNNEI. The CDR3 runs to 14 residues. Trimming cost V 6 bases and J 2 bases, with 11 bases left between them. The CDR3 sequence: CASRPRPGNQPQHF. The DNA for the CDR3 is TGTGCCAGCAGACCTAGACCCGGCAATCAGCCCCAGCATTTT.

The chain links TRBV11-2 to TRBJ2-3; D is unresolved. This CDR3 has 15 residues. Germline CDR1 and CDR2: SGHAT and FQNNGV. The V and J ends lost 3 bases and 1 base respectively, with 11 bases between them. The CDR3, as DNA: TGTGCCAGCAGCTTCGCTGGGAAAGGCACAGATACGCAGTATTTT. Translated: CASSFAGKGTDTQYF.

This rearrangement joins TRBV4-3 to TRBJ2-1; D perhaps matches TRBD1 (7 bases). Trimming removed 4 bases at V and 5 bases at J, with 21 bases between. CDR3 size: 17 residues. Germline V gene lookup returns CDR1 LGHNA and CDR2 YSLEER. CDR3 sequence reads: CASSPLTDREVNNEQFF. DNA for the CDR3: TGCGCCAGCAGCCCCCTGACCGACAGGGAGGTCAACAATGAGCAGTTCTTC.

The chain uses TRBV2 and TRBJ1-1; the D gene is possibly TRBD1 (5 bases). CDR1 is SNHLY and CDR2 is FYNNEI in the germline V gene. The CDR3 loop spans 18 amino acids. V was cut by 0 bases and J by 2 bases, with 19 bases left in between. The CDR3 region is CASSEAPWVGAGNTEAFF. For the CDR3, the DNA is TGTGCCAGCAGTGAAGCTCCGTGGGTCGGGGCCGGAAACACTGAAGCTTTCTTT.

This clone appeared a single time. The chain is built from TRBV7-2 and TRBJ2-1; D possibly corresponds to TRBD1 (7 bases). The germline CDR1 and CDR2 sequences are SGHTA and FQGNSA. This CDR3 has 16 residues. Trimming pared 0 bases from V and 7 bases from J, leaving 16 bases between. For the CDR3, the DNA is TGTGCCAGCAGCTTAGCATCAGGCCCAGGGGGGAATGAGCAGTTCTTC. Encoded protein: CASSLASGPGGNEQFF.

V usage is TRBV10-3 and J usage is TRBJ2-7, with D possibly being TRBD1 or TRBD2 (6 bases each). This CDR3 is built from 13 residues. V lost 6 bases and J 7 bases, leaving 16 bases between the germline ends. CDR1 and CDR2 from the germline V gene are ENHRY and SYGVKD. DNA for the CDR3: TGTGCCATCAGGGGGGGCCCTTTGAGTGAGCAGTACTTC. It is translated as CAIRGGPLSEQYF.

The rearrangement joins TRBV4-2 to TRBJ2-1, with TRBD2 identical over 10 bases. The CDR3 is 15 amino acids. Looked up from germline, CDR1 is LGHNA and CDR2 is YNFKEQ. With V trimmed by 6 bases and J by 2 bases, 4 bases remained unmatched. The CDR3 nucleotides read TGTGCCAGCAGGAGCGGGGGGGGCCCCTACAATGAGCAGTTCTTC. Encoded protein: CASRSGGGPYNEQFF.

J is TRBJ1-3 and V is TRBV7-9, with D perhaps matching TRBD1 (5 bases). The V end was cut by 5 bases, the J end by 0 bases, with 17 bases between. The germline gives CDR1 SEHNR, CDR2 FQNEAQ (reference sequence). CDR3 length: 17 residues. CDR3 in DNA: TGTGCCAGCAGCCCACGACAGCCATACTCCTCTGGAAACACCATATATTTT. This codes for CASSPRQPYSSGNTIYF.

The chain joins TRBV9 to TRBJ2-7; D is uncertain. The CDR3 has 14 amino acids. CDR1 and CDR2 (germline): SGDLS, YYNGEE. Deletions cut 0 bases from V and 6 bases from J, with 13 bases between. The CDR3 loop reads CASSVGSELGEQYF. The CDR3 bases are TGTGCCAGCAGCGTAGGTTCCGAACTCGGCGAGCAGTACTTC.

This clone was picked up one time. The V call is TRBV30, the J call TRBJ2-1; 7 bases are shared with TRBD2. Germline CDR1 and CDR2: GTSNPN and SVGIG (reference sequence). Trimming at V came to 1 base and at J to 1 base, leaving 1 base not matched to a gene. The CDR3 runs to 14 residues. For the CDR3, the DNA is TGTGCCTGGAGTGGACTAGCTTCCTACAATGAGCAGTTCTTC. Translation: CAWSGLASYNEQFF.

Details on this clone: Different DNA sequences within this sample yield the same CDR3. J is TRBJ1-5 and V is TRBV6-5; no firm D call. The CDR3 is made up of 14 amino acids. V was pared by 7 bases and J by 0 bases, with 10 bases between. Germline loops: CDR1 MNHEY, CDR2 SVGAGI. The CDR3 sequence: CASNPTGSNQPQHF. CDR3 DNA sequence: TGTGCCAGCAATCCGACGGGTAGCAATCAGCCCCAGCATTTT.

The chain employs TRBV2 and TRBJ2-5; maybe TRBD1 (7 bases). Between the trimmed V and J ends, which lost 9 bases and 5 bases, there was a span of 13 bases. The CDR3 is 12 residues long. Germline lookup yields CDR1 SNHLY and CDR2 FYNNEI. The CDR3 spells CASDRDSETQYF. For the CDR3, the DNA is TGTGCCAGTGACAGGGACTCGGAGACCCAGTACTTC.

The rearrangement uses TRBV11-2 and TRBJ2-7, with D perhaps TRBD2 (6 bases). In germline, CDR1 is SGHAT, CDR2 FQNNGV. CDR3 size: 14 residues. With 0 bases removed from V and 2 bases from J, the gap between germline ends came to 8 bases. The CDR3 region is CASSLDGGTYEQYF. The CDR3, as DNA: TGTGCCAGCAGCTTAGATGGGGGGACCTACGAGCAGTACTTC.

The chain joins TRBV12-3 or TRBV12-4 to TRBJ2-1, with D maybe TRBD1 (6 bases). The V gene lost 6 bases and the J gene lost 4 bases, with 10 bases spanning the gap. The CDR3 is made up of 13 amino acids. CDR3 DNA sequence: TGTGCCAGCAGCGGTACAGGGTACAATGAGCAGTTCTTC. It yields the protein CASSGTGYNEQFF.

The CDR3 protein is CASTQGSGTGNTEAFF. The CDR3 region has the DNA TGTGCCAGCACTCAAGGGTCCGGGACAGGGAACACTGAAGCTTTCTTT. The rearrangement links TRBV28 to TRBJ1-1; 8 nucleotides align to TRBD1. CDR1 is MDHEN and CDR2 is SYDVKM in the germline V gene. The V and J ends lost 7 bases and 1 base, in that order; junction bases with no gene match: 11. The CDR3 is made up of 16 amino acids.

This sequence joins TRBV10-1 and TRBJ2-7; TRBD2 matches 7 bases. This CDR3 has 18 amino acids. Germline V gives CDR1 WNHNN, CDR2 SYGVQD (reference sequence). J lost 0 bases, V lost 2 bases, and 13 bases had no gene match. The CDR3 bases are TGCGCCAGCAGTGAGATAGGTGGGGGGGTCGTACCCTCCTACGAGCAGTACTTC. Its protein product is CASSEIGGGVVPSYEQYF.

The rearrangement uses TRBV7-8 and TRBJ1-5, with no clear D. In germline, CDR1 is SGHVS, CDR2 FQNEAQ. The CDR3 is made up of 12 amino acids. Deletions cut 3 bases from V and 7 bases from J, with 7 bases between. The DNA of the CDR3 is TGTGCCAGCAGCTTTGCGGGACAGCCCCAGCATTTT. Translated, it gives CASSFAGQPQHF.

This clone was counted a few times. The chain couples TRBV30 to TRBJ1-2; perhaps TRBD1 as D (6 bases). CDR3 length equals 16 residues. Germline assignment: CDR1 GTSNPN and CDR2 SVGIG (reference sequence). V lost 0 bases and J 4 bases, leaving 18 bases between the germline ends. CDR3 region: CAWSVRRGVLFYGYTF. In DNA form, the CDR3 reads TGTGCCTGGAGTGTACGAAGGGGGGTTCTTTTCTATGGCTACACCTTC.

This chain uses TRBV24-1 with TRBJ2-1; the match to TRBD2 covers 10 bases. Germline V gene sequence: CDR1 KGHDR, CDR2 SFDVKD. The CDR3 totals 15 residues. With V trimmed by 5 bases and J by 8 bases, 8 bases remained unmatched. This CDR3 is CATSAWGSGGYEQFF. The CDR3 DNA follows: TGTGCCACCAGTGCCTGGGGTAGCGGGGGGTATGAGCAGTTCTTC.

The V call is TRBV25-1, the J call TRBJ1-1; maybe TRBD1 (5 bases). The CDR3 totals 14 residues. In germline, CDR1 is MGHDK, CDR2 SYGVNS. Trimming cost V 5 bases and J 1 base, with 11 bases left between them. The CDR3 protein is CASSLGLRNTEAFF. DNA of the CDR3: TGTGCCAGCAGTCTGGGACTACGGAACACTGAAGCTTTCTTT.